Below are 3 T cell receptor beta chains sequenced from a single sample in a study of cytomegalovirus exposure and HLA in healthy donors. In the PCR, 60 Vbeta and 13 Jbeta primers were used. Only in-frame clones appear in the TCRdb table, and some are missing; sequencing was by immunoSEQ multiplex PCR. The table lists about 130,000 clones, with more than 1.5% in the top ten. Sequencing was performed on PBMCs. Every receptor here comes from a woman between 40 and 55 years old in good health and CMV-seropositive.

The gene calls are TRBV28 and TRBJ2-7, with 10 bases identical to TRBD1. The J segment lost 6 bases and the V segment lost 1 base, leaving 6 bases of the junction unmatched. The CDR3 contains 15 residues. Per germline, CDR1 MDHEN and CDR2 SYDVKM. CDR3 protein: CASSLYGTGAVEQYF. The CDR3 DNA reads as TGTGCCAGCAGTTTATATGGGACAGGGGCAGTCGAGCAGTACTTC.

The gene calls are TRBV6-5 and TRBJ2-7, with 10 bases aligning to TRBD1. Germline V lookup: CDR1 MNHEY, CDR2 SVGAGI. J gave up 4 bases and V 4 bases, and 10 bases lay outside the gene matches. The CDR3 consists of 16 residues. The CDR3 sequence is CASSLLRTGGMYEQYF. The CDR3 DNA is TGTGCCAGCAGTTTACTCCGGACAGGGGGAATGTACGAGCAGTACTTC.

The chain joins TRBV6-5 to TRBJ2-1; D gene unclear. V dropped 10 bases and J dropped 0 bases, with 16 bases sitting between them. Germline V gives CDR1 MNHEY, CDR2 SVGAGI. The CDR3 has 15 residues. DNA of the CDR3: TGTGCCACCTACCCCGACTTGAGCTCCTACAATGAGCAGTTCTTC. This encodes CATYPDLSSYNEQFF.